This T cell receptor beta chain comes out of a study of cytomegalovirus exposure and HLA in healthy donors. While unrecorded immune exposures were likely, the donors were nominally healthy when sampled. Study outcomes and limitations: The study recorded over 150 TCR beta chains that were cytomegalovirus-associated.

PCR amplification relied on 60 Vbeta primers (plus 13 Jbeta primers). Some clones are missing from TCRdb's copy, which holds only in-frame ones; the method was immunoSEQ multiplex PCR. The table has around 230,000 clones, around four fifths seen once. In this sample, this clone turned up a few times. Antigen unknown. This CDR3 contains 18 residues. Germline CDR1 and CDR2: SQVTM and ANQGSEA. With V trimmed by 6 bases and J by 3 bases, 19 bases remained unmatched. The genes are TRBV29-1 and TRBJ2-7; 11 bases map to TRBD1. Source material: PBMCs. The sequence came from a boy between 10 and 17 years old in good health and CMV-seronegative. CDR3 nucleotide sequence: TGCAGCGTCGTGCAAGGGACAGGGGGTTCGGGTGTATTCTACGAGCAGTACTTC. Amino acid sequence: CSVVQGTGGSGVFYEQYF.